This TCR beta chain was sequenced for a study of T-cell memory formation after mild COVID-19 (dated by TCRdb to the early 2020s). Turning to the overall study: Most TCR sequence clusters were specific to one of the two donors. In two donors, T-cell clones that expanded and contracted after mild COVID-19 were followed by sequencing TCRalpha and TCRbeta repertoires longitudinally. Two young, previously healthy adult volunteers, one female and one male, were included in the cohort. Overall study results and their limits: Contracting CD4+ clones were located mainly in the CM and EM memory subsets, whereas CD8+ clones were found to be enriched in EMRA. Some responding clones were detected in pre-infection memory, suggesting pre-existing cross-reactive memory T cells joined the SARS-CoV-2 response. SARS-CoV-2 specificity of the second-wave clones peaking on day 37 was not confirmed. The study covered only a couple of mild cases, and larger cohorts including severe cases with pre-infection samples were considered necessary. Balanced CD4/CD8 phenotypes were observed for clones contracting from day 15 to 85, whereas a bias towards CD4+ was observed for a second wave of clones expanding from day 15 to 37.

Including the terminal cysteine and phenylalanine, the CDR3 comprises 16 residues. The CDR3 DNA has 48 bases and is translated from base 1. Based on the germline V gene, the CDR1 and CDR2 sequences are MGHDK and SYGVNS. V is shortened by 0 bases, J by 1 base, and the region joining them spans 12 bases. TCRdb lists the instrument as Illumina NovaSeq 6000. Using 5'RACE with constant-segment primers, TCRalpha and TCRbeta cDNA libraries were constructed, with sample barcodes and unique molecular identifiers added in the process. RNA was extracted from every sample with Trizol reagent. Amplification of the libraries took two PCR steps, and the second step added a second sample barcode plus Illumina TruSeq adapters. The libraries were sequenced on an Illumina NovaSeq using 2 x 150 bp paired-end reads. Per the source publication's procedure: Reads were demultiplexed and collapsed into UMI-guided consensus sequences with migec v1.2.7. Using mixcr v2.1.11, UMI consensuses were aligned to TRA and TRB V and J templates and then assembled into clonotypes. A clonotype was counted as expanded or contracted only if both edgeR and NoisET called the change significant, with noise models trained on biological replicates. For edgeR calls, the thresholds were a false discovery rate-adjusted p below 0.01 and a log2 fold-change of 1. As an exploratory analysis of dynamics, max-normalized trajectories of the 1000 most abundant clonotypes were examined by PCA with hierarchical clustering. Each responding clone was given a CD4 or CD8 phenotype based on the CD4+ and CD8+ repertoires, which had been sequenced separately. The raw public data were reprocessed by TCRdb itself: fastp quality trimming at Q25, MiXCR clonotype calling, in-frame beta chains only. Rows matching on CDR3 protein sequence are summarized as one entry with the most common DNA and genes. In this record, the V and J calls reflect TCRdb's handling and not the investigators' own analysis. In all, the sample holds more than 300,000 distinct CDR3 sequences, and roughly 20% of those were seen once. The ten largest make up 21% of the sample.

As concerns this clonotype: Its specific antigen is unknown. No quality values exist for individual bases; no much larger clone is one base distant.

PBMCs were isolated by Ficoll-Paque density gradient centrifugation. Input material: PBMCs or a T cell subset sorted from them (not recorded which). The receptor chain draws on TRBV25-1 and TRBJ1-2; no confident D gene assignment can be made. The receptor's source is a man aged 18 to 29 who had mild COVID-19 (a few samples of this study predate the infection). The sample titles of this study are shuffled in the database, so cell type and time point are left out; the donor was told from shared clones. The base sequence is TGTGCCAGCAGTGAATATGGGTTCGGCGGTAACTATGGCTACACCTTC. Its product reads: CASSEYGFGGNYGYTF.